The T cell receptor beta chain described here comes from a study of blood T cell repertoires in COVID-19. Study-level information: Samples representing acute and convalescent COVID-19 were sourced from the United States, Italy and Spain. Sources were T cells, B-cell-depleted T cells, or PBMCs; the material itself was cDNA or gDNA.

Per the study methods: The authors estimated nucleated cell counts from reference gene primer amplification. Assay used: immunoSEQ multiplex PCR; TCRdb lists only in-frame clones, some missing. That table furnishes V, J and clone size, whereas the DNA furnished D and trimming. The sample has some 410,000 clones, 70% to 90% seen once. CDR3 length: 17 amino acids. V was clipped by 3 bases and J by 3 bases, with 18 bases between them. Germline V lookup: CDR1 SGDLS, CDR2 YYNGEE. The clonotype originates from a woman aged 25 to 39 with acute COVID-19. The specimen was PBMCs or T cells enriched from blood (not recorded which). This rearrangement joins TRBV9 to TRBJ1-4, with D hard to call. The CDR3 spells CASSASAGEVPNEKLFF. In DNA, the CDR3 is TGTGCCAGCAGCGCCTCGGCTGGGGAGGTACCTAATGAAAAACTGTTTTTT.